This TCR beta chain was retrieved from a study of cytomegalovirus exposure and HLA in healthy donors. With V trimmed by 6 bases and J by 8 bases, 9 bases remained unmatched. Germline CDR1 is MNHEY and CDR2 is SMNVEV (reference sequence). CDR3 length equals 16 residues. Vbeta (60) and Jbeta (13) primers were used in the PCR. Sequencing used immunoSEQ multiplex PCR; TCRdb keeps in-frame clones, though not all of them. The sample records some 190,000 clones, over 65% being singletons. Sequencing was carried out using PBMCs. This receptor was obtained from a man aged 35 to 55 in good health and CMV-seropositive. J is TRBJ2-1 and V is TRBV27; 14 bases match TRBD2. The CDR3 is CASSQPGTSGSYEQFF. The CDR3 region has the DNA TGTGCCAGCAGCCAACCCGGGACTAGCGGGAGCTATGAGCAGTTCTTC.